This TCR beta chain was identified during a study of blood T cell repertoires in COVID-19. Assay used: immunoSEQ multiplex PCR; TCRdb lists only in-frame clones, some missing. This sample has a few hundred thousand clones, with approximately 85% found just once. The CDR3 is 15 amino acids. The germline V gene has CDR1 GTSNPN and CDR2 SVGIG (reference sequence). Trimming removed 3 bases from V and 4 bases from J; junction bases left unmatched: 10. Assignment of participants to cohorts was predicated upon participant-reported clinical history. This chain connects TRBV30 to TRBJ2-5; 8 positions agree with TRBD2. The TCR sequence derives from a woman aged 50 to 60 who had recovered from COVID-19. Sequencing used PBMCs or T cells enriched from blood (not recorded which). The CDR3 region is CAWSPGLGGGETQYF. The DNA of the CDR3 is TGTGCCTGGAGCCCGGGACTAGGGGGGGGAGAGACCCAGTACTTC.